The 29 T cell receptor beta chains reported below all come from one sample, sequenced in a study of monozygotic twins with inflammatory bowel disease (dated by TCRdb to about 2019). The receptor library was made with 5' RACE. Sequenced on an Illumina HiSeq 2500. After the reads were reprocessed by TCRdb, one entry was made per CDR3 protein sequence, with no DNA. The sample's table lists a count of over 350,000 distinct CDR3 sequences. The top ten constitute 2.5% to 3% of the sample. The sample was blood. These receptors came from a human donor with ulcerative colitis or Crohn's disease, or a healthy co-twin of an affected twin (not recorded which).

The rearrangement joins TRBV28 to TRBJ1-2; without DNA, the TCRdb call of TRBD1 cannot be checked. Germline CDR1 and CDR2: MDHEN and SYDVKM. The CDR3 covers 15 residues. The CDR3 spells CASSTHRRGYYGYTF.

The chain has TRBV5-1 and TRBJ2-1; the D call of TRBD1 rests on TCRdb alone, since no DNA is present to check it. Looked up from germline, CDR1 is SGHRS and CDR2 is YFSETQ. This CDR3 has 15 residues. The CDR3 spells CASSLDSGAHNEQFF.

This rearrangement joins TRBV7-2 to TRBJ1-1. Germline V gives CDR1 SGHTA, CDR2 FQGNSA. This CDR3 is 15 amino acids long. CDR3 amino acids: CASSLDRGGGTEAFF.

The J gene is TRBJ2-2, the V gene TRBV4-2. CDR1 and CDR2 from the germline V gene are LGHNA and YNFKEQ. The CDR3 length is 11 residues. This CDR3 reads CASLAAGELFF.

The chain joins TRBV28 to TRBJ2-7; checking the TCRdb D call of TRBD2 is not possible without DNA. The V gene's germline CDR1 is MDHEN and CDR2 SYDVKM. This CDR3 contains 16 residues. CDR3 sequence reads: CASSLYSVGTLWEQYF.

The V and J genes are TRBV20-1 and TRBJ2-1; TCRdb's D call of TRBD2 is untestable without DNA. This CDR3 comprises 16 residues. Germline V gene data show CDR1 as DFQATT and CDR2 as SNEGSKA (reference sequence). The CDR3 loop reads CSASATGLAGPMEQFF.

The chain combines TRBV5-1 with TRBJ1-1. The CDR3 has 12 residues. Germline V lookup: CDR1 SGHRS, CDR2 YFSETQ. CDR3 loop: CASNGGSTEAFF.

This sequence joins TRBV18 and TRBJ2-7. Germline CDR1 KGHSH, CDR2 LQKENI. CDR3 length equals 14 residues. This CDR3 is CASSLSHSSYEQYF. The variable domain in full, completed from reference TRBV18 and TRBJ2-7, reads NAGVMQNPRHLVRRRGQEARLRCSPMKGHSHVYWYRQLPEEGLKFMVYLQKENIIDESGMPKERFSAEFPKEGPSILRIQQVVRGDSAAYFCASSLSHSSYEQYFGPGTRLTVT.

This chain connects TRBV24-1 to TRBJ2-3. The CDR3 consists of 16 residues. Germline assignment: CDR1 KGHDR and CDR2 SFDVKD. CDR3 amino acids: CATSDPNPNSGDTQYF.

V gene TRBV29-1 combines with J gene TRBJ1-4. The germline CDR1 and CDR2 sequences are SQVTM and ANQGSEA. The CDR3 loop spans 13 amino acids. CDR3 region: CSVAAGGGEKLFF.

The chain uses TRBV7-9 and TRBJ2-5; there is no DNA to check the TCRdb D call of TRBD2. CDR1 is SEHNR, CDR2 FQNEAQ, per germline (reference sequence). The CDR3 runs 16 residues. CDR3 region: CASSTRLAKYQETQYF.

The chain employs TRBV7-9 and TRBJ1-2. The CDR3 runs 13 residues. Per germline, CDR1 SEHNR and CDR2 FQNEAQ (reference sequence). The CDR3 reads CASCHMAGTGYTF.

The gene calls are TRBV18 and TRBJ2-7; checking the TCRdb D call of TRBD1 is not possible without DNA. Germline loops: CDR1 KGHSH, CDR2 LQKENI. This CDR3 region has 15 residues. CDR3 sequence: CASSPPVTGGREQYF.

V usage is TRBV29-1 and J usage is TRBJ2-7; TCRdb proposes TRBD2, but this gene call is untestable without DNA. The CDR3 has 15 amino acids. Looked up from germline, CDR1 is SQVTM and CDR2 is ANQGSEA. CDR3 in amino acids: CSVAPGLAGPYEQYF.

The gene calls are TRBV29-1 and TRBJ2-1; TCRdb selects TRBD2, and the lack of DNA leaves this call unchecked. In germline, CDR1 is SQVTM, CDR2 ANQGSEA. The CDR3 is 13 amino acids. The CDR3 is CSVRLADHNEQFF.

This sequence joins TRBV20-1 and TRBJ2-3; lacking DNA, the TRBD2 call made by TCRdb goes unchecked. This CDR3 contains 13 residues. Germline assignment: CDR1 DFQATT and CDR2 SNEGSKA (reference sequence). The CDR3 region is CSALSGGADTQYF.

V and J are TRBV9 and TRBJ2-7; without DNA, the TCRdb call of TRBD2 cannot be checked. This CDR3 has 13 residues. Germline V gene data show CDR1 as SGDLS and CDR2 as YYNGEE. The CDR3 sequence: CASSAQLVSEQYF.

CDR3 sequence: CASQGRDSNQPQHF. This sequence joins TRBV19 and TRBJ1-5; no DNA is available, so the TRBD1 call from TCRdb remains unchecked. Germline V gene sequence: CDR1 LNHDA, CDR2 SQIVND (reference sequence). The CDR3 spans 14 residues. Using reference TRBV19 and TRBJ1-5 for the parts outside the CDR3, the full variable domain is DGGITQSPKYLFRKEGQNVTLSCEQNLNHDAMYWYRQDPGQGLRLIYYSQIVNDFQKGDIAEGYSVSREKKESFPLTVTSAQKNPTAFYLCASQGRDSNQPQHFGDGTRLSIL.

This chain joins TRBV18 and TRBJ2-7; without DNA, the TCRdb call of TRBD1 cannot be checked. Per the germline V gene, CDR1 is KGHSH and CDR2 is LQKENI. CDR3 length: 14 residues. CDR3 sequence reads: CASSPRDSHYEQYF. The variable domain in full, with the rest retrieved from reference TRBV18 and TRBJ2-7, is NAGVMQNPRHLVRRRGQEARLRCSPMKGHSHVYWYRQLPEEGLKFMVYLQKENIIDESGMPKERFSAEFPKEGPSILRIQQVVRGDSAAYFCASSPRDSHYEQYFGPGTRLTVT.

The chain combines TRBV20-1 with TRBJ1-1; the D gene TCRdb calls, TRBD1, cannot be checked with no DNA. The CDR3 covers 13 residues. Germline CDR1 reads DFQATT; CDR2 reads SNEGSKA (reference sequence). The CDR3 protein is CSAGTGSFTEAFF.

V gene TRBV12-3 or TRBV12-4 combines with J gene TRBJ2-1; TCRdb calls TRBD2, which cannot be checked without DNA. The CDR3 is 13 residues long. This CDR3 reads CASSLPNGEEQFF.

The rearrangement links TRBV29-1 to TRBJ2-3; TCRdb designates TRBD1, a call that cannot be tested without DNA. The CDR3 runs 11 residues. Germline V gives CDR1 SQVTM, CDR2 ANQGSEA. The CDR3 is CTVGAGDTQYF.

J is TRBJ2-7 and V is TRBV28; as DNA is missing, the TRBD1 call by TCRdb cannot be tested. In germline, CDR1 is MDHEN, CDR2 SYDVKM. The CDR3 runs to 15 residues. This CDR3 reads CASSFVGQGVYEQYF.

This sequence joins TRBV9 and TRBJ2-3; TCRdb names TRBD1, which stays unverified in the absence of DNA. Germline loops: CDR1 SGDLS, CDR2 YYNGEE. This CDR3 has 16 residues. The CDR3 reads CASSVNQGAGADTQYF.

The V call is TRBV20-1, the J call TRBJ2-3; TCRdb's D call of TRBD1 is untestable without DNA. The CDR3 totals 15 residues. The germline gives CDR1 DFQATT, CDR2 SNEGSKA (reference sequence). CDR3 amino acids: CSARDSRGPTDTQYF.

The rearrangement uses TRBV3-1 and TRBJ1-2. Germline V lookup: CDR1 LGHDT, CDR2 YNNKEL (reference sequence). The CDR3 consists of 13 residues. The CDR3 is CASSRNTNYGYTF.

The CDR3 sequence: CASTDGVAKNIQYF. The chain links TRBV7-2 to TRBJ2-4. The CDR3 length is 14 residues. Germline V gives CDR1 SGHTA, CDR2 FQGNSA.

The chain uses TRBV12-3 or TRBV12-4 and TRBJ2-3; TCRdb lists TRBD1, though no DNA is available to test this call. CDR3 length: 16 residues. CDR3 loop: CASSQRPGPLTDTQYF.

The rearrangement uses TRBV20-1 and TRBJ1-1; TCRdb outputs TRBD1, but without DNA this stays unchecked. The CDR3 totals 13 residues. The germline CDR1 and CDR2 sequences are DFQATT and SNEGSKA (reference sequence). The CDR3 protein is CSATDRVNTEAFF.